Given below is one T cell receptor (beta chain) in context. Antigen unknown. Trimming cost V 0 bases and J 4 bases, with 15 bases left between them. CDR3 length equals 16 residues. Germline V gives CDR1 WSHSY, CDR2 SAAADI. The source of the sample is a study of cytomegalovirus exposure and HLA in healthy donors. Overall study: A subsequent analysis reported that the roughly 120 validation repertoires were produced on the same platform that had also been used for the roughly 700 first-cohort repertoires.

Overall study results and limits: In vitro data verified three CMV-associated chains as specific for CMV antigens. The study recorded around 160 TCR beta chains that were cytomegalovirus-associated.

TCRdb's copy holds only in-frame clones and misses some; the assay was immunoSEQ multiplex PCR. The data show fewer than 400,000 clones, with roughly 90% seen just once and approximately 0.9% held by the top ten. The sample comprised PBMCs. The genes are TRBV10-2 and TRBJ1-2; weak D call: TRBD1 (6 bases). This TCR was recovered from a man aged 25-40 years in good health and CMV-seronegative. The CDR3 region is CASSESSGGAFYGYTF. CDR3 coding DNA: TGCGCCAGCAGTGAGTCGAGTGGGGGCGCTTTCTATGGCTACACCTTC.